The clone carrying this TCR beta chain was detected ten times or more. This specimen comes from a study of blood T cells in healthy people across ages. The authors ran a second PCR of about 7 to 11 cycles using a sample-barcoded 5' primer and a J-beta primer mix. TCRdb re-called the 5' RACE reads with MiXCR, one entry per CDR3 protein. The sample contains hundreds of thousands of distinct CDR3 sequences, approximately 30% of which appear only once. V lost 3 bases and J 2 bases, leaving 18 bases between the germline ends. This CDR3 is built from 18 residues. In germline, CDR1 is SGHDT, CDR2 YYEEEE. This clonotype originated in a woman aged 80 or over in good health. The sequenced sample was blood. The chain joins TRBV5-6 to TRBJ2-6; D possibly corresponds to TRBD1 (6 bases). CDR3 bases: TGTGCCAGCAGCTCGGACAGCTCAATCGTCCCTGGGGCCAACGTCCTGACTTTC. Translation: CASSSDSSIVPGANVLTF.